This TCR beta chain was documented in a study of CD8 T cells in ankylosing spondylitis. MiXCR, applied by TCRdb to the 5' RACE reads, yields one record per CDR3 protein. The data show a few hundred thousand distinct CDR3 sequences, with about 10% seen just once and 6.8% held by the top ten. Comments on this clonotype: Antigen specificity is unknown.

This CDR3 is built from 12 residues. Germline V gene sequence: CDR1 SQVTM, CDR2 ANQGSEA. Trimming took off 5 bases at V and 3 bases at J, with 10 bases between the two ends. Points from the study as a whole: Matched ankylosing spondylitis synovial fluid reportedly showed significant enrichment of disease-linked clones.

The sample taken for sequencing was blood, either unsorted or a sorted T cell fraction (not recorded which). This clonotype was sampled from a male donor with ankylosing spondylitis or in good health (not recorded which). The chain employs TRBV29-1 and TRBJ2-5, with D hard to call. Here the CDR3 DNA reads TGCAGCGTTAAAAGCTCCGAAGAGACCCAGTACTTC. Translated: CSVKSSEETQYF.